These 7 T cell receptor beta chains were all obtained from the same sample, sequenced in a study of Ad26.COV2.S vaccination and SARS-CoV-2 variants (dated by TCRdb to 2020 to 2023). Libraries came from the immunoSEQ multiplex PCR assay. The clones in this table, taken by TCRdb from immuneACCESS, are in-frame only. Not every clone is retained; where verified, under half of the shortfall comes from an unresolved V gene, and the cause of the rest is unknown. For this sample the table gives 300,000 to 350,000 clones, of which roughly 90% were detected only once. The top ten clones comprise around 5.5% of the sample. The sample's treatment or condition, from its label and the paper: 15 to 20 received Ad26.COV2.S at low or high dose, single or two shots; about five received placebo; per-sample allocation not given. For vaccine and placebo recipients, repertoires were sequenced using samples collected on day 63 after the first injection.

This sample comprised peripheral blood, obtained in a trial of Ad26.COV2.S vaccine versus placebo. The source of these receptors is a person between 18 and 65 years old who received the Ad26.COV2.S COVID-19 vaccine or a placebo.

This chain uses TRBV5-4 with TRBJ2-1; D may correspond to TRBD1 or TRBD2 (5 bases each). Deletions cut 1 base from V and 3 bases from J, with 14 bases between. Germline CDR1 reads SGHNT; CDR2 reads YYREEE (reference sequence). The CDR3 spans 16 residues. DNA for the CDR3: TGTGCCAGCAGCTTGTTGAAAGGGGACCTCTACAATGAGCAGTTCTTC. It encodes CASSLLKGDLYNEQFF. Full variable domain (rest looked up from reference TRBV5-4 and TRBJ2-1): ETGVTQSPTHLIKTRGQQVTLRCSSQSGHNTVSWYQQALGQGPQFIFQYYREEENGRGNFPPRFSGLQFPNYSSELNVNALELDDSALYLCASSLLKGDLYNEQFFGPGTRLTVL.

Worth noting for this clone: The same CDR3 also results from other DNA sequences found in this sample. CDR3 in amino acids: CASSLGGEAFF. DNA for the CDR3: TGTGCCAGCAGCCTGGGTGGTGAAGCTTTCTTT. V is TRBV7-9 and J is TRBJ1-1, with unresolved D. The CDR3 contains 11 residues. Germline CDR1 and CDR2: SEHNR and FQNEAQ (reference sequence). V was trimmed by 5 bases and J by 7 bases, leaving 8 bases between them.

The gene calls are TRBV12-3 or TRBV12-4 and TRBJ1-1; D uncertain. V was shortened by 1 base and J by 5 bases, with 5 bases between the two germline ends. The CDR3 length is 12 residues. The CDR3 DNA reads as TGTGCCAGCAGTTTAGGGGAAACTGAAGCTTTCTTT. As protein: CASSLGETEAFF.

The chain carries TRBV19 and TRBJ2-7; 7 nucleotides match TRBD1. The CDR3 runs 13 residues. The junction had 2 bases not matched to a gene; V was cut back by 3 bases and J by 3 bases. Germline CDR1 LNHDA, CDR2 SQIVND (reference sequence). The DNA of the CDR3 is TGTGCCAGTAGTATCAACAGGGGCTACGAGCAGTACTTC. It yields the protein CASSINRGYEQYF.

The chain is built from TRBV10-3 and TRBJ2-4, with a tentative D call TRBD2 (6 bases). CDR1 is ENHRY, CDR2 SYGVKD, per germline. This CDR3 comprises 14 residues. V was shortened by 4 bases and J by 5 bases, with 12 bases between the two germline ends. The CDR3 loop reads CAISGKGGENIQYF. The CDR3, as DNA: TGTGCCATCAGTGGAAAAGGAGGGGAAAACATTCAGTACTTC.

CDR3 sequence: CASTPIETNEQFF. The DNA of the CDR3 is TGTGCCAGCACCCCAATCGAAACTAATGAGCAGTTCTTC. The J gene is TRBJ2-1, the V gene TRBV12-3 or TRBV12-4; D gene ambiguous. The germline V and J ends were trimmed by 7 bases and 7 bases, with 14 bases remaining between them. The CDR3 has 13 amino acids.

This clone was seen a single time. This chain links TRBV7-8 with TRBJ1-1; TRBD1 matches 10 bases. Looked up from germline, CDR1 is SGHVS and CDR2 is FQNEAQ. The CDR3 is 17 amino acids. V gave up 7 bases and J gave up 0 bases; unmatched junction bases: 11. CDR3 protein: CASTSVGQGGMNTEAFF. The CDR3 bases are TGTGCCAGCACCTCGGTAGGACAGGGGGGGATGAACACTGAAGCTTTCTTT.